A selection of T cell receptor beta chains follows, all from one sample in a study of PD-1 blockade in classical Hodgkin lymphoma. The protocol was immunoSEQ multiplex PCR, while the TCRdb copy is restricted to in-frame clones and leaves out a portion. Of roughly 140,000 clones in the sample, about 78% are singletons; the top ten hold about 9.3%. The material was peripheral blood mononuclear cells (PBMCs), obtained before the second cycle of nivolumab. The source of these receptors is a human donor with classical Hodgkin lymphoma. Both conserved end residues are part of each CDR3. The D gene is left open where the match is weak. Expanded clones are given a class, and other clones once, few, many or no size at all.

TRBJ2-7,.,.,TRBV7-6,CASSRDYEQYF,TGTGCCAGCAGCAGGGACTACGAGCAGTACTTC
TRBJ2-3,.,.,TRBV5-1,CASSSGGVDTQYF,TGCGCCAGCAGCTCTGGCGGTGTAGATACGCAGTATTTT
TRBJ1-1,.,.,TRBV7-9,CASSLMRGQGGTEAFF,TGTGCCAGCAGCTTAATGCGAGGGCAGGGTGGAACTGAAGCTTTCTTT
TRBJ1-2,.,TRBD1,TRBV28,CASSLGEIRGGAYGYTF,TGTGCCAGCAGTTTGGGCGAGATAAGAGGGGGCGCCTATGGCTACACCTTC
TRBJ1-1,.,.,TRBV29-1,CSGGTPMNTEAFF,TGCAGCGGAGGTACCCCCATGAACACTGAAGCTTTCTTT
TRBJ2-7,.,.,TRBV6-5,CASSYWPASYEQYF,TGTGCCAGCAGTTACTGGCCAGCTTCCTACGAGCAGTACTTC
TRBJ2-5,.,.,TRBV5-6,CASSLDYLRQETQYF,TGTGCCAGCAGCTTGGACTACCTCAGACAAGAGACCCAGTACTTC
TRBJ2-7,many,.,TRBV6-1,CASSEQPTGTYEQYF,TGTGCCAGCAGTGAACAACCGACGGGGACCTACGAGCAGTACTTC
TRBJ2-5,few,TRBD1,TRBV28,CASSGSGQGGPQETQYF,TGTGCCAGCAGCGGGAGTGGACAGGGCGGCCCCCAAGAGACCCAGTACTTC
TRBJ2-7,.,.,TRBV7-7,CASSFGQGGIQYF,TGTGCCAGCAGCTTCGGACAGGGAGGGATTCAGTACTTC
TRBJ2-5,.,TRBD2,TRBV14,CASSPRTSGRRRDQETQYF,TGTGCCAGCAGCCCAAGGACTAGCGGGAGAAGGAGAGACCAAGAGACCCAGTACTTC
TRBJ2-7,few,TRBD1,TRBV27,CASSRLDRPYEQYF,TGTGCCAGCAGCCGACTGGACAGGCCCTACGAGCAGTACTTC
TRBJ1-4,.,TRBD1,TRBV5-8,CATRQGEYEKLFF,TGTGCCACTAGACAGGGGGAATATGAAAAACTGTTTTTT
TRBJ2-1,.,.,TRBV5-1,CASSPTSGSYNEQFF,TGCGCCAGCAGCCCGACAAGTGGCTCCTACAATGAGCAGTTCTTC
TRBJ2-7,.,.,TRBV12-1,CASSFDTGPNYEQYF,TGTGCCAGCAGCTTCGATACGGGGCCGAACTACGAGCAGTACTTC
TRBJ2-1,few,.,TRBV6-5,CASRNRDKYEQFF,TGTGCCAGCAGAAACCGGGACAAATATGAGCAGTTCTTC
TRBJ2-7,.,.,TRBV7-2,CASSLLRASEQYF,TGTGCCAGCAGCTTACTCCGAGCCAGCGAGCAGTACTTC
TRBJ1-1,once,.,TRBV19,CASKAPPGGNTEAFF,TGTGCCAGTAAGGCCCCGCCCGGGGGGAACACTGAAGCTTTCTTT
TRBJ1-4,.,.,TRBV20-1,CSARMGEKLFF,TGCAGTGCTAGAATGGGTGAAAAACTGTTTTTT
TRBJ2-6,.,.,TRBV7-2,CASSSGGTGANVLTF,TGTGCCAGCAGCTCTGGGGGAACTGGGGCCAACGTCCTGACTTTC
TRBJ2-3,.,TRBD2,TRBV5-4,CASSTRLAGGDTQYF,TGTGCCAGCAGCACCAGACTAGCGGGGGGAGATACGCAGTATTTT
TRBJ2-3,few,.,TRBV11-3,CASSFGGLEADTQYF,TGTGCCAGCAGCTTTGGCGGGTTAGAAGCAGATACGCAGTATTTT
TRBJ1-5,.,TRBD1,TRBV6-6,CASSYGTANQPQHF,TGTGCCAGCAGTTACGGGACAGCTAATCAGCCCCAGCATTTT
TRBJ1-1,.,.,TRBV6-5,CASSYLRVGATEAFF,TGTGCCAGCAGTTACCTACGGGTGGGCGCCACTGAAGCTTTCTTT
TRBJ2-1,.,TRBD1,TRBV27,CASKRQGALYNEQFF,TGTGCCAGCAAACGACAGGGGGCCCTTTACAATGAGCAGTTCTTC
TRBJ2-7,.,.,TRBV10-3,CAISEAVGSYEQYF,TGTGCCATCAGTGAAGCGGTGGGGTCCTACGAGCAGTACTTC
TRBJ2-2,.,TRBD2,TRBV11-3,CASGLAGAGELFF,TGTGCCAGCGGGCTAGCGGGGGCCGGGGAGCTGTTTTTT
TRBJ1-4,.,.,TRBV10-3,CAISEGRTAPFEKLFF,TGTGCCATCAGTGAGGGCCGGACAGCTCCATTCGAAAAACTGTTTTTT
TRBJ2-1,.,.,TRBV7-6,CASSLVSGDESPAYNEQFF,TGTGCCAGCAGCTTAGTTTCGGGGGACGAGAGCCCCGCCTACAATGAGCAGTTCTTC
TRBJ2-2,.,.,TRBV10-2,CASRTDAGELFF,TGCGCCAGCAGGACAGACGCCGGGGAGCTGTTTTTT
TRBJ2-4,.,.,TRBV7-3,CASSPGTENIQYF,TGTGCCAGCAGCCCCGGGACGGAAAACATTCAGTACTTC
TRBJ2-1,.,.,TRBV6-6,CASSYTGVRSYNEQFF,TGTGCCAGCAGTTATACGGGTGTTCGGTCCTACAATGAGCAGTTCTTC
TRBJ1-1,.,TRBD1,TRBV6-6,CASSYSSGGWTEAFF,TGTGCCAGCAGTTACTCCTCAGGGGGTTGGACTGAAGCTTTCTTT
TRBJ2-2,.,.,TRBV6-1,CASSEGRGFTGELFF,TGTGCCAGCAGTGAAGGGCGGGGATTCACCGGGGAGCTGTTTTTT
TRBJ1-2,few,TRBD1,TRBV18,CASSGTGFYGYTF,TGTGCCAGTTCCGGGACAGGTTTCTATGGCTACACCTTC
TRBJ2-7,.,TRBD1,TRBV7-2,CASSSTQGSEQYF,TGTGCCAGCAGCTCGACACAGGGGTCCGAGCAGTACTTC
TRBJ1-2,.,.,TRBV5-1,CASSPTNGGYTF,TGCGCCAGCAGCCCCACGAATGGCGGCTACACCTTC
TRBJ2-5,.,.,TRBV7-2,CASSSGETQYF,TGTGCCAGCAGCTCGGGAGAGACCCAGTACTTC
TRBJ1-2,.,.,TRBV6-1,CASSPHDIGGYTF,TGTGCCAGCAGTCCACACGACATCGGGGGCTACACCTTC
TRBJ2-7,.,TRBD2,TRBV6-6,CASRGGGVSYEQYF,TGTGCCAGCAGGGGCGGGGGGGTTTCCTACGAGCAGTACTTC
TRBJ2-1,.,TRBD1,TRBV7-2,CASSLERGREQFF,TGTGCCAGCAGCTTAGAAAGGGGGCGGGAGCAGTTCTTC
TRBJ1-2,.,TRBD1,TRBV5-6,CASSFGTGANYGYTF,TGTGCCAGCAGCTTCGGGACAGGGGCCAACTATGGCTACACCTTC
TRBJ2-3,.,.,TRBV7-2,CASSILEADTQYF,TGTGCCAGCAGCATACTAGAAGCAGATACGCAGTATTTT
TRBJ1-2,.,TRBD1,TRBV5-1,CASSLTGVAYGYTF,TGCGCCAGCAGCCTGACAGGGGTTGCCTATGGCTACACCTTC
TRBJ2-5,.,.,TRBV19,CASSISQGRETQYF,TGTGCCAGTAGTATCTCGCAGGGGAGAGAGACCCAGTACTTC